These 15 T cell receptor beta chains share one sample of origin, sequenced in a study of spatial heterogeneity in lung cancer. Stated time point: sample taken at primary tumor resection. Unsorted tumor, nontumor lung tissue or cryopreserved PBMC supplied the whole RNA. TCRdb re-derived calls from the 5' RACE reads in MiXCR, one entry per CDR3 protein. The table lists about 13,000 distinct CDR3 sequences, more than 4.5% of them singletons. Specimen: lung tumor tissue, collected at surgery. All receptors derive from a human donor with early-stage non-small cell lung cancer.

This clonotype was picked up a small number of times. This beta chain came through as a stray read in a library set up for alpha chains, and its size says little. The CDR3 coding sequence is TGCGCCAGCAGCCAAATGCGGGTTAATGAAAAACTGTTTTTT. Amino acid sequence: CASSQMRVNEKLFF. The chain uses TRBV4-1 and TRBJ1-4, with unresolved D. CDR1 MGHRA and CDR2 YSYEKL come from the germline V gene. V lost 2 bases to trimming and J lost 4 bases, with 8 bases between them. The CDR3 totals 14 residues.

A remark on this clonotype: One end of the junction does not line up with germline, which may come from a read error. This beta chain is off target for a library built for alpha chains, so its abundance means little. The chain carries TRBV29-1 and TRBJ2-6; TRBD1 aligns across 7 bases. Germline CDR1 reads SQVTM; CDR2 reads ANQGSEA. The CDR3 has 14 amino acids. CDR3 sequence reads: CSARDSSGANVPTF. CDR3 in DNA: TGCAGCGCCCGGGACAGCTCTGGGGCCAACGTCCCGACTTTC.

This clonotype has ten or more counts. With the library built for alpha chains, this beta chain is off target and its frequency is not meaningful. This sequence joins TRBV7-2 and TRBJ1-2; D unresolved. The germline V and J ends were trimmed by 5 bases and 6 bases, with 16 bases remaining between them. The germline V gene has CDR1 SGHTA and CDR2 FQGNSA. The CDR3 has 14 residues. This chain's CDR3 is CASSDYLQQNGYTF. DNA for the CDR3: TGTGCCAGCAGCGATTACCTACAGCAAAATGGCTACACCTTC.

Remarks on this clonotype: The size of this beta chain means little, since it is a stray read in a library made for alpha chains. The J gene is TRBJ2-1, the V gene TRBV14; D is uncertain. CDR1 is SGHDN and CDR2 is FVKESK in the germline V gene. There are 14 residues in the CDR3. Trimming took off 4 bases at V and 9 bases at J, with 16 bases between the two ends. In DNA, the CDR3 is TGTGCCAGCAGCCCGGTCTCTCTGACGTTTGAGCAGTTCTTC. It translates to CASSPVSLTFEQFF.

This clonotype was seen repeatedly, ten times or more. Found in a library prepared for alpha chains, this beta chain is an off-target read, and its abundance has little meaning. This rearrangement joins TRBV7-6 to TRBJ2-5, with a tentative D call TRBD2 (7 bases). Trimming removed 4 bases from V and 3 bases from J, with 15 bases in between. Looked up from germline, CDR1 is SGHVS and CDR2 is FNYEAQ. The CDR3 is 15 amino acids. The CDR3: CASSSLEGGEETQYF. CDR3 sequence (DNA): TGTGCCAGCAGCTCCCTAGAGGGGGGGGAAGAGACCCAGTACTTC.

There are many counts of this clonotype. This beta chain slipped into a library made for alpha chains as a stray read, so its size is not meaningful. V is TRBV20-1 and J is TRBJ2-2, with D perhaps matching TRBD1 or TRBD2 (5 bases each). Looked up from germline, CDR1 is DFQATT and CDR2 is SNEGSKA (reference sequence). V was trimmed by 7 bases and J by 6 bases, leaving 21 bases between them. The CDR3 has 15 amino acids. Here the CDR3 DNA reads TGCAGTGTCGGAGGACACTTGGGAGAGGCCGGGGAGCTGTTTTTT. The encoded protein is CSVGGHLGEAGELFF.

This clonotype showed up many times. A library made for alpha chains picked up this beta chain off target, so its size means little. The V and J genes are TRBV6-2 or TRBV6-3 and TRBJ1-5; D ambiguous. This CDR3 is built from 15 residues. Trimming cost V 2 bases and J 1 base, with 9 bases left between them. In germline, CDR1 is MNHEY, CDR2 SVGEGT. The CDR3 loop is CASSYGPPSNQPQHF. The CDR3 DNA is TGTGCCAGCAGTTACGGGCCCCCAAGCAATCAGCCCCAGCATTTT.

As for this clonotype: A much larger clone differs from this one at a single base, so this may be a read error. This beta chain is a stray read from a library made for alpha chains; its abundance is not meaningful. This sequence joins TRBV20-1 and TRBJ1-2, with D tentatively TRBD1 (6 bases). The V gene's germline CDR1 is DFQATT and CDR2 SNEGSKA (reference sequence). The CDR3 is 12 residues long. V lost 5 bases, J lost 8 bases, and 15 bases lay in between. The CDR3 bases are TGCAGTGCTGCCGACAGGTCTCCGGGCTACACCTTC. Protein: CSAADRSPGYTF.

This clonotype was seen ten or more times. This beta chain is a stray sequence in a library constructed for alpha chains; its clone size is not meaningful. The chain uses TRBV5-1 and TRBJ1-2, with 7 bases identical to TRBD1. CDR3 length: 12 residues. In germline, CDR1 is SGHRS, CDR2 YFSETQ. The V segment lost 2 bases and the J segment 8 bases; nucleotides outside the gene matches: 3. CDR3 sequence (DNA): TGCGCCAGCAGCTTCCAGGGGGGCGGCTACACCTTC. Its protein is CASSFQGGGYTF.

This clonotype was picked up many times. Little can be read into the size of this beta chain, an off-target read in a library designed for alpha chains. The V gene is TRBV3-1, the J gene TRBJ1-1; D uncertain. CDR3 length: 14 amino acids. Trimming removed 4 bases from V and 4 bases from J, with 13 bases in between. Germline CDR1 LGHDT, CDR2 YNNKEL (reference sequence). The CDR3, as DNA: TGTGCCAGCAGCCCAGTGGGGAGGCCCACTGAAGCTTTCTTT. Translating it yields CASSPVGRPTEAFF.

This clonotype appeared many times. A library made for alpha chains picked up this beta chain off target, so its size means little. The V call is TRBV20-1, the J call TRBJ1-1; 7 bases fit TRBD1. Unmatched junction bases numbered 9, after V lost 5 bases and J lost 3 bases. The CDR3 sequence is 14 residues long. CDR1 is DFQATT, CDR2 SNEGSKA, per germline (reference sequence). The CDR3: CSAPPFDRDTEAFF. CDR3 bases: TGCAGTGCTCCCCCTTTCGACAGGGACACTGAAGCTTTCTTT.

This clonotype was recorded many times. The size of this beta chain means little, since it is a stray read in a library made for alpha chains. V is TRBV12-3 or TRBV12-4 and J is TRBJ1-4; perhaps TRBD1 as D (6 bases). V was clipped by 5 bases and J by 5 bases, with 12 bases between them. The CDR3 is made up of 14 amino acids. CDR3 sequence reads: CASSDPGHNEKLFF. CDR3 nucleotide sequence: TGTGCCAGCAGTGACCCGGGACACAATGAAAAACTGTTTTTT.

This clonotype showed up many times. This beta chain is a stray read from a library made for alpha chains; its abundance is not meaningful. CDR3 region: CASSLQGPSYNEQFF. CDR3 nucleotides: TGTGCCAGCAGCTTACAGGGACCGTCCTACAATGAGCAGTTCTTC. The chain carries TRBV7-2 and TRBJ2-1; D may match TRBD1 or TRBD2 (5 bases each). V lost 2 bases to trimming and J lost 1 base, with 9 bases between them. Germline loops: CDR1 SGHTA, CDR2 FQGNSA. The CDR3 is 15 amino acids. Based on the CDR3 plus reference TRBV7-2 and TRBJ2-1, the full variable domain is GAGVSQSPSNKVTEKGKDVELRCDPISGHTALYWYRQSLGQGLEFLIYFQGNSAPDKSGLPSDRFSAERTGGSVSTLTIQRTQQEDSAVYLCASSLQGPSYNEQFFGPGTRLTVL.

This clonotype was found many times. This beta chain lies outside the target of a library built for alpha chains; its clone size means little. This chain joins TRBV12-3 or TRBV12-4 and TRBJ2-5; TRBD2 is a possible D gene (6 bases). Trimming shortened V by 3 bases and J by 4 bases, and 9 bases separated the two germline ends. This CDR3 is 13 amino acids long. The DNA for the CDR3 is TGTGCCAGCAGTTTCGAAGCGGGAGAGACCCAGTACTTC. Protein: CASSFEAGETQYF.

Many counts were recorded for this clonotype. For a library built for alpha chains, this beta chain is a stray read; little rests on its size. V is TRBV6-6 and J is TRBJ1-2, with a possible D match to TRBD1 (5 bases). Looked up from germline, CDR1 is MNHNY and CDR2 is SVGAGI (reference sequence). Trimming cost V 0 bases and J 7 bases, with 12 bases left between them. This CDR3 contains 14 residues. CDR3 coding DNA: TGTGCCAGCAGTTACTCAGGGGACTCTCGTGGCTACACCTTC. Translated, it gives CASSYSGDSRGYTF.